The TCR beta chain described here comes from a study of CD8 T cells in Susac syndrome. An amount of RNA that ranged from roughly 0.45 to 1 ug was reverse transcribed with random hexamers. The method of amplification for TCR beta CDR3 was immunoSEQ multiplex PCR, covering 54 Vbeta and 13 Jbeta. TCRdb called the immunoSEQ multiplex PCR reads again in MiXCR, with one record for every CDR3 protein. The sample yields 250,000 to 300,000 distinct CDR3 sequences, about 89% seen once. While CD8+ and CD4+ T cells were isolated negatively, TEMRA cells were enriched by FACS. The trim removed 0 bases at V and 2 bases at J, leaving 2 bases unmatched. The CDR3 runs 15 residues. Germline CDR1 reads MRHNA; CDR2 reads SNTAGT.

The chain employs TRBV6-4 and TRBJ2-3; TRBD2 aligns across 7 bases. The sequenced sample consisted of CD8+ T cells from PBMCs. The origin of this receptor is a human donor with multiple sclerosis. The CDR3 nucleotides are TGTGCCAGCAGTGACTCGGCGGGGGACACAGATACGCAGTATTTT. This gives the protein CASSDSAGDTDTQYF.